This TCR beta chain was identified during a study of OX40 agonist ivuxolimab in advanced cancers. About the study: Under the entry rules, prior anti-PD-1, anti-PD-L1 or anti-CTLA-4 therapy was allowed, and about 40% had some.

Trimming took off 7 bases at V and 2 bases at J, with 9 bases between the two ends. CDR1 is MDHEN, CDR2 SYDVKM, per germline. This CDR3 is built from 13 residues. TCRdb's table, derived via immunoSEQ multiplex PCR, lists solely in-frame clones and lacks some. This sample has over 95,000 clones; about 91% occur once, and the top ten carry around 0.31%. Sampled blood was obtained at baseline, cycle 4 day 1, and cycle 7 day 1. This receptor was identified in an adult with an advanced solid tumor such as melanoma, head and neck, liver or kidney cancer. Sample: CD4+ or CD8+ T cells sorted from blood, taken in a trial of the OX40 agonist ivuxolimab. The chain combines TRBV28 with TRBJ1-5, with D unclear. CDR3 in amino acids: CASITSGNQPQHF. In nucleotides, the CDR3 is TGTGCCAGCATCACCTCAGGCAATCAGCCCCAGCATTTT.